The entry below gives a single TCR beta chain sequence along with its context. This sample is drawn from a study of blood T cell repertoires in COVID-19. Whole-study context: T cells, B-cell-depleted T cells, or PBMCs provided the cDNA or gDNA that served as material.

Clones were sequenced by immunoSEQ multiplex PCR, and TCRdb holds only the in-frame ones, with some missing. In the table there are approximately 150,000 clones, roughly 88% of which are singletons. V lost 2 bases to trimming and J lost 12 bases; unmatched junction nucleotides: 5. CDR1 and CDR2 (germline): MNHEY, SMNVEV (reference sequence). The CDR3 extends over 13 amino acids. This chain links TRBV27 with TRBJ1-1; 11 positions match TRBD1. The specimen was peripheral blood. The origin of this receptor is a man in his sixties with active or convalescent COVID-19. CDR3 sequence: CASSLRDRGVPFF. The CDR3 bases are TGTGCCAGCAGTTTACGGGACAGGGGGGTTCCTTTCTTT.